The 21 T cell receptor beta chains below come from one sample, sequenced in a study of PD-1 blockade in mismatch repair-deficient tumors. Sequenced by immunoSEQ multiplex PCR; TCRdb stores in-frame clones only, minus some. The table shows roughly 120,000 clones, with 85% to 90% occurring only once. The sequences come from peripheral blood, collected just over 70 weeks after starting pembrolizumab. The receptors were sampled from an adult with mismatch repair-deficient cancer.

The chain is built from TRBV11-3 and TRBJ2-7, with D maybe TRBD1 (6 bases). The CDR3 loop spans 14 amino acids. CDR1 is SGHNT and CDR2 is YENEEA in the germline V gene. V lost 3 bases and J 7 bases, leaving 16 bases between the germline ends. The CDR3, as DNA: TGTGCCAGCAGCTTTTTGTTACAGGGTAGTGAGCAGTACTTC. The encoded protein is CASSFLLQGSEQYF.

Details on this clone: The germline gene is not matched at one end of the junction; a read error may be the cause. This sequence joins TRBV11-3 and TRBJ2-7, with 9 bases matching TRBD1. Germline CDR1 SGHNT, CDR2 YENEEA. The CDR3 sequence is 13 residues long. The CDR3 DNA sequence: TGTGCCAGCAGCGACCGGGACAGGGACCAGCCGGACTTC. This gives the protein CASSDRDRDQPDF.

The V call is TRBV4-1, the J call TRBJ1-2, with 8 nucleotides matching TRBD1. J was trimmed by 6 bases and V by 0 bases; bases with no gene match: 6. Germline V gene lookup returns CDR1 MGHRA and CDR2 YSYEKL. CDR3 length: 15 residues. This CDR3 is CASSQDPRGRDGYTF. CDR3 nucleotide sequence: TGCGCCAGCAGCCAAGATCCCAGGGGGCGGGATGGCTACACCTTC.

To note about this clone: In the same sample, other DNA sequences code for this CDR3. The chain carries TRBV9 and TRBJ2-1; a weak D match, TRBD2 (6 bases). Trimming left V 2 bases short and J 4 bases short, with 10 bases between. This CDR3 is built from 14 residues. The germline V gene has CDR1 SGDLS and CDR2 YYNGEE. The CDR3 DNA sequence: TGTGCCAGCAGCGTGGGGGGACGATACAATGAGCAGTTCTTC. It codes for CASSVGGRYNEQFF.

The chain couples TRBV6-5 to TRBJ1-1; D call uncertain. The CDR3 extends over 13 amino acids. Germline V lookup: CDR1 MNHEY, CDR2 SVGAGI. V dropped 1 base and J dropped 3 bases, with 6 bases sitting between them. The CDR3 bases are TGTGCCAGCAGTTACTTTCAGTACACTGAAGCTTTCTTT. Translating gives CASSYFQYTEAFF.

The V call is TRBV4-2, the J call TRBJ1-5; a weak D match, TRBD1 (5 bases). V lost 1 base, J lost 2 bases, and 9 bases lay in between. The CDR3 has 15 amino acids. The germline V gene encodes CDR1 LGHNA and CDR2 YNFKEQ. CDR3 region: CASSQGGDRNQPQHF. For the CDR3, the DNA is TGTGCCAGCAGCCAAGGGGGGGATCGCAATCAGCCCCAGCATTTT.

The CDR3 sequence: CSVESAGADEQYF. Here the CDR3 DNA reads TGCAGCGTTGAAAGCGCGGGAGCTGACGAGCAGTACTTC. The chain joins TRBV29-1 to TRBJ2-7; 7 bases match TRBD2. CDR3 length equals 13 residues. Germline values: CDR1 SQVTM, CDR2 ANQGSEA. The trim removed 2 bases at V and 5 bases at J, leaving 6 bases unmatched.

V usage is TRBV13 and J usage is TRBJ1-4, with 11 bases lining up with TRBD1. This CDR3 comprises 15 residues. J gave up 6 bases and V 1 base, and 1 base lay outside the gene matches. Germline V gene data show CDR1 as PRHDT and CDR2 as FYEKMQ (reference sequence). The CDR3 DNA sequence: TGTGCCAGCAGCTTAGAGGGACAGGGGGATGAAAAACTGTTTTTT. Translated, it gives CASSLEGQGDEKLFF.

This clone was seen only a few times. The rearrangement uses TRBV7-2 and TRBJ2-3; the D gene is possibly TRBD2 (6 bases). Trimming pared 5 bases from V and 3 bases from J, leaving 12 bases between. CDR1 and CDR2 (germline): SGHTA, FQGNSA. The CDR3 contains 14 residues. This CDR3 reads CASSRGEVTDTQYF. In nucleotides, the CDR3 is TGTGCCAGCAGCCGCGGGGAAGTTACAGATACGCAGTATTTT.

The CDR3 DNA follows: TGTGCCAGCAGCTTAGGATCAGGGGGCGAGCAGTACTTC. Amino acids: CASSLGSGGEQYF. This chain connects TRBV11-3 to TRBJ2-7; 7 bases agree with TRBD1. There are 13 residues in the CDR3. The V gene end was trimmed by 1 base and the J gene end by 6 bases; junction bases not matched to a gene: 3. The germline CDR1 and CDR2 sequences are SGHNT and YENEEA.

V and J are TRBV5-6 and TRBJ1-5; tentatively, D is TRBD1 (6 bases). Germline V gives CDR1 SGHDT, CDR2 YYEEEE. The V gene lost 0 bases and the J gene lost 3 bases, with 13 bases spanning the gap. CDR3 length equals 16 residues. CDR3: CASSLGGGAVNQPQHF. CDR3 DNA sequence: TGTGCCAGCAGCTTGGGGGGGGGCGCAGTCAATCAGCCCCAGCATTTT. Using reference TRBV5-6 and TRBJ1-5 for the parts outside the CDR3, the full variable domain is DAGVTQSPTHLIKTRGQQVTLRCSPKSGHDTVSWYQQALGQGPQFIFQYYEEEERQRGNFPDRFSGHQFPNYSSELNVNALLLGDSALYLCASSLGGGAVNQPQHFGDGTRLSIL.

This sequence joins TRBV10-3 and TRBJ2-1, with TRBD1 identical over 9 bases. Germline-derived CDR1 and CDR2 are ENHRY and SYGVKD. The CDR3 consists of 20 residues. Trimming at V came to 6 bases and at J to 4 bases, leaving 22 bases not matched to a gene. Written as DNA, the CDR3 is TGTGCCATCAGCCTGCGGCGGGACAGGGTCAGTGTGGGGAGTTACAATGAGCAGTTCTTC. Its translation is CAISLRRDRVSVGSYNEQFF.

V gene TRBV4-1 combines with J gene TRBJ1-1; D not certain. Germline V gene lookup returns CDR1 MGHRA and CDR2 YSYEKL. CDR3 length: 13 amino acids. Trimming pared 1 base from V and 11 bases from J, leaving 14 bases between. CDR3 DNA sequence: TGCGCCAGCAGCCAAGTGGGGAATCCGGCGGCTTTCTTT. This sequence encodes CASSQVGNPAAFF.

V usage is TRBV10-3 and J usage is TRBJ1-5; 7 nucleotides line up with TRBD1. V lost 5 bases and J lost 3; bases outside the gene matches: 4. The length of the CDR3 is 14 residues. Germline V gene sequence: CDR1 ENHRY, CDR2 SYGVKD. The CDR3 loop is CAISSDRVNQPQHF. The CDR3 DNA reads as TGTGCCATCAGTTCCGACAGGGTCAATCAGCCCCAGCATTTT.

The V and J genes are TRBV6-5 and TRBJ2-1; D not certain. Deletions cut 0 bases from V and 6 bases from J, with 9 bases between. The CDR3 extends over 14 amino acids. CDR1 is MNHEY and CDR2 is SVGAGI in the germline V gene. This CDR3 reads CASSYSIKGNEQFF. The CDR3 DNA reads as TGTGCCAGCAGTTACTCGATTAAGGGCAATGAGCAGTTCTTC.

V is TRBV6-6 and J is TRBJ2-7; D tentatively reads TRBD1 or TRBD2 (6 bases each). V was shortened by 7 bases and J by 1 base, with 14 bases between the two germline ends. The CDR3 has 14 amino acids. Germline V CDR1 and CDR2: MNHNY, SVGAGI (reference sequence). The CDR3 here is CASKFGGTSYEQYF. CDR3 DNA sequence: TGTGCCAGCAAATTCGGGGGCACATCCTACGAGCAGTACTTC.

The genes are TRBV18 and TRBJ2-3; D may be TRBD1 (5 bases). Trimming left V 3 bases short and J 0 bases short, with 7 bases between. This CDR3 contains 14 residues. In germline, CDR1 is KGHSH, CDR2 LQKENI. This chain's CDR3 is CASSPGPSTDTQYF. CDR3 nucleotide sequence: TGTGCCAGCTCACCGGGGCCGAGCACAGATACGCAGTATTTT.

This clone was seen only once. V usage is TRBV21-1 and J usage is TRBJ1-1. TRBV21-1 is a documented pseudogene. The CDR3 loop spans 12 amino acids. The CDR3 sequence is CASSEITNGAFF. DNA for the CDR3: TGTGCCAGCAGCGAGATAACTAACGGGGCTTTCTTT.

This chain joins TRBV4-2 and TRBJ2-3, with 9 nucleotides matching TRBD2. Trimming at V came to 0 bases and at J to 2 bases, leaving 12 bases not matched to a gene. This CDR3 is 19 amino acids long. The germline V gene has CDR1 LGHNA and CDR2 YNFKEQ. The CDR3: CASSQDYLTVAGDTDTQYF. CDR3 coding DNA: TGTGCCAGCAGCCAAGACTATTTGACCGTAGCGGGAGACACAGATACGCAGTATTTT.

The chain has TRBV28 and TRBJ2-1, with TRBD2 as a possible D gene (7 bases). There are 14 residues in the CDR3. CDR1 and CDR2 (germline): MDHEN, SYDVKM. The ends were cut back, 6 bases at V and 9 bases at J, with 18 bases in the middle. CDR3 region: CASRKGGAGIEQFF. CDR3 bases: TGTGCCAGCAGAAAAGGGGGAGCGGGAATTGAGCAGTTCTTC.

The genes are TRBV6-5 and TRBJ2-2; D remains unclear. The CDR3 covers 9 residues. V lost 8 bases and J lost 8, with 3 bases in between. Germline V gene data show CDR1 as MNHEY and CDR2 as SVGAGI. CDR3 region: CASVGELFF. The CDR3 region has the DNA TGTGCCAGCGTAGGGGAGCTGTTTTTT.